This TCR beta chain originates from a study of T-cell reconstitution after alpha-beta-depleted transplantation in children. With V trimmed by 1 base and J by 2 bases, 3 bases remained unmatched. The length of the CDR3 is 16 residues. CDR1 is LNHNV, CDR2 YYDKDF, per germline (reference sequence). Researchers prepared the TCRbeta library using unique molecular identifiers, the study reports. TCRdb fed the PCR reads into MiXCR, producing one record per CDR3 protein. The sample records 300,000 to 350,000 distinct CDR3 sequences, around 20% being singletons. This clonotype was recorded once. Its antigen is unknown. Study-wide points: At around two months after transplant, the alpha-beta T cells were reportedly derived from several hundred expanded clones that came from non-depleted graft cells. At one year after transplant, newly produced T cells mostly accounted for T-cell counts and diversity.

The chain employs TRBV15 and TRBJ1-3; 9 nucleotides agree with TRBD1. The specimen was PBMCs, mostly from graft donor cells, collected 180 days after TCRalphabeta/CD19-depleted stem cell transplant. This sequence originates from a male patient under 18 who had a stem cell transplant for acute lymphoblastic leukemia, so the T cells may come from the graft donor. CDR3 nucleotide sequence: TGTGCCACCAGCAGAGGTTGGGACAGGGCTGGAAACACCATATATTTT. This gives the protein CATSRGWDRAGNTIYF. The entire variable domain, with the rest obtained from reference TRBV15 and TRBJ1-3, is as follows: DAMVIQNPRYQVTQFGKPVTLSCSQTLNHNVMYWYQQKSSQAPKLLFHYYDKDFNNEADTPDNFQSRRPNTSFCFLDIRSPGLGDTAMYLCATSRGWDRAGNTIYFGEGSWLTVV.